These 32 T cell receptor beta chains were all obtained from the same sample, sequenced in a study of regulatory T cells in long-lasting Graves disease. Specified time point: newly diagnosed GD, antithyroid drugs for less than 3 months. Construction of the TCR library relied on RNA isolated from PBMCs. According to the study, TCR beta libraries were built with iRepertoire HTBI primers and CDR3-region Arm-PCR. TCRdb reprocessed the multiplex PCR reads via MiXCR and lists one record per CDR3 protein. The sample holds 400,000 to 500,000 distinct CDR3 sequences, 13% to 15% seen once. This same sample was also part of a study on T cells in Graves' hyperthyroidism and ophthalmopathy.

The source was peripheral blood mononuclear cells (PBMCs), collected at new diagnosis, from a patient treated with antithyroid drugs. Receptor source: a woman aged 50 to 60 with Graves disease.

This clonotype was detected many times. CDR3 in DNA: TGTGCCTGGAGTGATAGCAGCAATCAGCCCCAGCATTTT. It translates to CAWSDSSNQPQHF. The chain links TRBV30 to TRBJ1-5; D gene unclear. With 1 base removed from V and 1 base from J, the gap between germline ends came to 5 bases. CDR1 is GTSNPN, CDR2 SVGIG, per germline (reference sequence). The CDR3 contains 13 residues.

This clonotype turned up a few times. A read error may explain this, as a much larger clone is one base away. V is TRBV5-1 and J is TRBJ1-4; D may be TRBD1 (6 bases). The CDR3 totals 15 residues. The germline V gene has CDR1 SGHRS and CDR2 YFSETQ. The CDR3 here is CASSLQGSVHENLFF. CDR3 DNA sequence: TGCGCCAGCAGCCTACAGGGAAGCGTCCATGAAAATCTGTTTTTT.

This clonotype has a count of ten or more. The gene calls are TRBV12-3 or TRBV12-4 and TRBJ1-1, with D unresolved. CDR3 length: 16 amino acids. Trimming took off 3 bases at V and 1 base at J, with 15 bases between the two ends. The chain's CDR3 is CASSFWGSGGNTEAFF. CDR3 bases: TGTGCCAGCAGTTTTTGGGGTAGCGGTGGGAACACTGAAGCTTTCTTT.

As concerns this clonotype: This could be a read error, since a much larger clone is one nucleotide away. The V and J genes are TRBV20-1 and TRBJ2-3, with D perhaps matching TRBD2 (6 bases). The CDR3 contains 11 residues. Per germline, CDR1 DFQATT and CDR2 SNEGSKA (reference sequence). The germline V and J ends were trimmed by 3 bases and 5 bases, with 6 bases remaining between them. This chain's CDR3 is CSASGRDTQYF. The CDR3 coding sequence is TGCAGTGCTAGCGGGAGAGATACGCAGTATTTT.

Ten or more counts support this clonotype. V and J are TRBV27 and TRBJ2-2; 7 nucleotides align to TRBD2. The CDR3 is 15 amino acids. Germline V gene data show CDR1 as MNHEY and CDR2 as SMNVEV (reference sequence). V was pared by 7 bases and J by 0 bases, with 5 bases of the junction left unmatched. CDR3 sequence reads: CASTQTSSNTGELFF. CDR3 nucleotide sequence: TGTGCCAGCACTCAGACTAGCTCGAACACCGGGGAGCTGTTTTTT.

Regarding this clonotype: A junction end diverges from the germline sequence, so it may reflect a read error. The chain recombines TRBV18 with TRBJ2-1; TRBD2 agrees at 8 bases. Germline V lookup: CDR1 KGHSH, CDR2 LQKENI. CDR3 size: 17 residues. CDR3 sequence (DNA): TGTGCCAGCCCACCAATGACTAGCGCCCCCCTTTTTGATGAGCAGTTCTTC. Amino acid sequence: CASPPMTSAPLFDEQFF.

This sequence joins TRBV11-2 and TRBJ1-4; D is ambiguous. The CDR3 is 15 amino acids. Germline V lookup: CDR1 SGHAT, CDR2 FQNNGV. V lost 1 base, J lost 3 bases, and 9 bases lay in between. The chain's CDR3 is CASSLAWGANEKLFF. The CDR3 nucleotides read TGTGCCAGCAGCTTAGCATGGGGAGCTAATGAAAAACTGTTTTTT.

In its sample, this clonotype was seen many times. This chain links TRBV27 with TRBJ1-1, with D maybe TRBD1 (5 bases). Germline loops: CDR1 MNHEY, CDR2 SMNVEV (reference sequence). Trimming left V 5 bases short and J 5 bases short, with 12 bases between. This CDR3 region has 13 residues. CDR3 residues: CASSPPWGTEAFF. The CDR3 DNA follows: TGTGCCAGCAGTCCGCCTTGGGGGACTGAAGCTTTCTTT.

The sample holds many counts of this clonotype. The chain employs TRBV7-3 and TRBJ2-2; 7 positions agree with TRBD2. Germline loops: CDR1 SGHTA, CDR2 FQGTGA. The CDR3 runs 17 residues. With 1 base clipped from V and 0 bases from J, the junction kept 5 bases outside the gene matches. The CDR3 sequence: CASSLNPLAANTGELFF. CDR3 DNA sequence: TGTGCCAGCAGCTTAAACCCCCTAGCGGCGAACACCGGGGAGCTGTTTTTT.

This clonotype has a handful of counts. The chain carries TRBV30 and TRBJ2-2; 7 nucleotides agree with TRBD2. This CDR3 is 17 amino acids long. Germline V gene lookup returns CDR1 GTSNPN and CDR2 SVGIG (reference sequence). After removal of 3 bases from V and 0 bases from J, the junction contained 10 bases not matched to a gene. DNA of the CDR3: TGTGCCTGGAGCGGGGGGTGGACTAGAGCGAACACCGGGGAGCTGTTTTTT. Its protein is CAWSGGWTRANTGELFF.

This clonotype was detected ten times or more. This chain joins TRBV6-5 and TRBJ2-7; D gene ambiguous. The CDR3 runs to 15 residues. The germline V and J ends were trimmed by 4 bases and 2 bases, with 15 bases remaining between them. Germline CDR1 MNHEY, CDR2 SVGAGI. The CDR3 spells CASSFRRKTAYEQYF. CDR3 DNA: TGTGCCAGCAGTTTCCGCAGGAAAACCGCCTACGAGCAGTACTTC.

This rearrangement joins TRBV19 to TRBJ2-2; the D gene is possibly TRBD1 (6 bases). V was clipped by 5 bases and J by 8 bases, with 9 bases between them. Germline V gene lookup returns CDR1 LNHDA and CDR2 SQIVND (reference sequence). The CDR3 has 12 amino acids. CDR3 amino acids: CASSDRRGELFF. In nucleotides, the CDR3 is TGTGCCAGTAGTGACAGGCGGGGGGAGCTGTTTTTT.

This clonotype was seen many times. The chain has TRBV9 and TRBJ2-7; weak D call: TRBD1 (6 bases). There are 15 residues in the CDR3. Per the germline V gene, CDR1 is SGDLS and CDR2 is YYNGEE. V was pared by 4 bases and J by 5 bases, with 19 bases between. CDR3 region: CASSYQGTLGDEQYF. CDR3 DNA: TGTGCCAGCAGCTACCAGGGGACCCTCGGGGACGAGCAGTACTTC.

This clonotype was counted many times. DNA for the CDR3: TGTGCCAGCAGCTTATTTGGGAGAAGGGTCGGGGAGCTGTTTTTT. It is translated as CASSLFGRRVGELFF. The chain links TRBV13 to TRBJ2-2, with D tentatively TRBD2 (5 bases). Germline CDR1 and CDR2: PRHDT and FYEKMQ (reference sequence). V was clipped by 2 bases and J by 7 bases, with 14 bases between them. This CDR3 is 15 amino acids long.

The rearrangement joins TRBV27 to TRBJ2-2; no clear D. The CDR3 is made up of 14 amino acids. The V end lost 3 bases, the J end lost 3 bases, and 8 bases lay between the germline ends. Germline V gene data show CDR1 as MNHEY and CDR2 as SMNVEV (reference sequence). The CDR3 loop is CASSFGLDTGELFF. CDR3 nucleotides: TGTGCCAGCAGTTTTGGGCTAGACACCGGGGAGCTGTTTTTT.

This clonotype was counted ten times or more. The chain recombines TRBV10-3 with TRBJ2-7; D gene ambiguous. Per the germline V gene, CDR1 is ENHRY and CDR2 is SYGVKD. V shed 5 bases and J shed 0 bases, with 11 bases lying between them. The CDR3 sequence is 14 residues long. CDR3 loop: CAISTTDPSYEQYF. The CDR3 DNA reads as TGTGCCATCAGTACTACAGATCCCTCCTACGAGCAGTACTTC.

Many counts were recorded for this clonotype. The genes are TRBV30 and TRBJ1-1, with 9 bases lining up with TRBD1. Germline loops: CDR1 GTSNPN, CDR2 SVGIG (reference sequence). The J segment lost 5 bases and the V segment lost 2 bases, leaving 9 bases of the junction unmatched. The CDR3 runs 15 residues. The CDR3 DNA reads as TGTGCCTGGAGTACACTCGACAGGGGGGAGACTGAAGCTTTCTTT. Residues: CAWSTLDRGETEAFF. Full variable domain (outside the CDR3, taken from reference TRBV30 and TRBJ1-1): SQTIHQWPATLVQPVGSPLSLECTVEGTSNPNLYWYRQAAGRGLQLLFYSVGIGQISSEVPQNLSASRPQDRQFILSSKKLLLSDSGFYLCAWSTLDRGETEAFFGQGTRLTVV.

Written as DNA, the CDR3 is TGTGCCAGCAGCCAAGATTGGGGGGTACTAGCCAAAAACATTCAGTACTTC. Residues: CASSQDWGVLAKNIQYF. The genes are TRBV3-1 and TRBJ2-4; tentative D call: TRBD2 (6 bases). This CDR3 has 17 residues. Germline V gene sequence: CDR1 LGHDT, CDR2 YNNKEL (reference sequence). Trimming took 0 bases from V and 0 from J, leaving 12 bases between them.

This clonotype was detected ten times or more. The CDR3 coding sequence is TGTGCCAGCAGTGCTCCGGGGGTTCAGCCCCAGCATTTT. Its translation: CASSAPGVQPQHF. This sequence joins TRBV12-3 or TRBV12-4 and TRBJ1-5; the D gene is possibly TRBD1 (5 bases). The V end lost 5 bases, the J end lost 6 bases, and 11 bases lay between the germline ends. The CDR3 is 13 amino acids.

This clonotype has just a few counts. The rearrangement uses TRBV4-1 and TRBJ2-7, with TRBD1 as a possible D gene (6 bases). V dropped 2 bases and J dropped 3 bases, with 14 bases sitting between them. Germline CDR1 MGHRA, CDR2 YSYEKL. The CDR3 covers 15 residues. In DNA form, the CDR3 reads TGCGCCAGCAGCCAAAGTTACAGGGTGTACTACGAGCAGTACTTC. This translates into CASSQSYRVYYEQYF.

There are a few counts of this clonotype. This chain links TRBV4-1 with TRBJ1-5; 10 bases fit TRBD1. CDR3 length: 13 amino acids. V shed 8 bases, J shed 6 bases, and the junction held 4 bases outside the gene matches. From germline, CDR1 is MGHRA and CDR2 YSYEKL. CDR3 region: CASGQGVGQPQHF. DNA of the CDR3: TGCGCCAGCGGACAGGGGGTTGGTCAGCCCCAGCATTTT.

This clonotype was detected only a few times. The chain employs TRBV6-2 or TRBV6-3 and TRBJ2-3; D is possibly TRBD1 or TRBD2 (5 bases each). Trimming stripped 2 bases from V and 1 base from J, with 13 bases between. CDR1 and CDR2 (germline): MNHEY, SVGEGT. The CDR3 runs 16 residues. CDR3: CASSYAGTRGTDTQYF. CDR3 coding DNA: TGTGCCAGCAGTTACGCCGGGACCCGTGGCACAGATACGCAGTATTTT.

The J gene is TRBJ1-5, the V gene TRBV9; TRBD1 aligns across 7 bases. The germline V gene encodes CDR1 SGDLS and CDR2 YYNGEE. Trimming cost V 2 bases and J 5 bases; bases outside gene matches: 4. The CDR3 totals 14 residues. CDR3 in amino acids: CASSVQGEDQPQHF. The CDR3 DNA reads as TGTGCCAGCAGCGTTCAGGGGGAAGATCAGCCCCAGCATTTT.

At least ten counts were recorded for this clonotype. The rearrangement uses TRBV7-3 and TRBJ2-1, with 10 bases identical to TRBD2. There are 13 residues in the CDR3. The germline V gene has CDR1 SGHTA and CDR2 FQGTGA. V gave up 4 bases and J gave up 8 bases; unmatched junction bases: 2. CDR3 nucleotides: TGTGCCAGCAGCTCCGGGACTAGCGATGAGCAGTTCTTC. Protein sequence: CASSSGTSDEQFF.

This clonotype was seen many times. Mismatch with germline at one junction end may stem from a read error. This chain uses TRBV20-1 with TRBJ1-4; 7 nucleotides match TRBD1. Germline V gene sequence: CDR1 DFQATT, CDR2 SNEGSKA (reference sequence). The CDR3 has 12 residues. CDR3 loop: CSARVRGYLALF. Written as DNA, the CDR3 is TGCAGTGCTAGAGTCAGGGGGTATCTTGCTTTGTTT.

This clonotype occurred many times. The rearrangement joins TRBV28 to TRBJ2-7; 7 nucleotides line up with TRBD1. Germline V gives CDR1 MDHEN, CDR2 SYDVKM. The CDR3 sequence is 12 residues long. With V trimmed by 6 bases and J by 4 bases, 3 bases remained unmatched. CDR3 region: CASSLTGYEQYF. The DNA of the CDR3 is TGTGCCAGCAGCCTGACAGGGTACGAGCAGTACTTC.

In its sample, this clonotype was seen many times. The chain carries TRBV20-1 and TRBJ2-7, with a weak D call TRBD1 (6 bases). The CDR3 sequence is 14 residues long. Trimming left V 5 bases short and J 0 bases short, with 14 bases between. The germline CDR1 and CDR2 sequences are DFQATT and SNEGSKA (reference sequence). The CDR3 DNA reads TGCAGTGCTGACGACAGGCGGAACTCCTACGAGCAGTACTTC. Amino acids: CSADDRRNSYEQYF.

This clonotype has at least ten counts. The CDR3 is CASSPFGTSGRARETQYF. In nucleotides, the CDR3 is TGTGCCAGCAGTCCATTCGGGACTAGCGGGAGGGCCCGGGAGACCCAGTACTTC. This chain joins TRBV28 and TRBJ2-5, with 16 bases aligning to TRBD2. Germline V gives CDR1 MDHEN, CDR2 SYDVKM. After removal of 5 bases from V and 5 bases from J, the junction contained 11 bases not matched to a gene. This CDR3 region has 18 residues.

This clonotype has a count of ten or more. The V gene is TRBV30, the J gene TRBJ2-1; 16 nucleotides agree with TRBD2. This CDR3 contains 14 residues. V lost 7 bases and J lost 10; bases outside the gene matches: 7. Germline values: CDR1 GTSNPN, CDR2 SVGIG (reference sequence). CDR3 coding DNA: TGTGCCTCCGGGACTAGCGGGAGGGTGCGGGAGCAGTTCTTC. The encoded protein is CASGTSGRVREQFF.

A few counts support this clonotype. This chain uses TRBV7-9 with TRBJ1-1; D gene ambiguous. The CDR3 has 16 amino acids. Germline V gives CDR1 SEHNR, CDR2 FQNEAQ (reference sequence). Deletions cut 5 bases from V and 1 base from J, with 17 bases between. The DNA of the CDR3 is TGTGCCAGCAGCCGATTACTCGACACGAGGAACACTGAAGCTTTCTTT. Translating it yields CASSRLLDTRNTEAFF.

The rearrangement joins TRBV12-3 or TRBV12-4 to TRBJ1-5; TRBD1 is a possible D gene (6 bases). This CDR3 has 15 amino acids. V lost 4 bases, J lost 5 bases, and 15 bases lay in between. CDR3 protein: CASSWAQGRDQPQHF. The CDR3 DNA follows: TGTGCCAGCAGTTGGGCACAGGGTAGAGATCAGCCCCAGCATTTT.

In this sample, this clonotype turned up many times. V usage is TRBV2 and J usage is TRBJ1-1; D is unclear. In germline, CDR1 is SNHLY, CDR2 FYNNEI. The CDR3 has 13 amino acids. Trimming took off 4 bases at V and 1 base at J, with 7 bases between the two ends. CDR3 in DNA: TGTGCCAGCAGTGTGTTGAAGAACACTGAAGCTTTCTTT. Translation gives CASSVLKNTEAFF.